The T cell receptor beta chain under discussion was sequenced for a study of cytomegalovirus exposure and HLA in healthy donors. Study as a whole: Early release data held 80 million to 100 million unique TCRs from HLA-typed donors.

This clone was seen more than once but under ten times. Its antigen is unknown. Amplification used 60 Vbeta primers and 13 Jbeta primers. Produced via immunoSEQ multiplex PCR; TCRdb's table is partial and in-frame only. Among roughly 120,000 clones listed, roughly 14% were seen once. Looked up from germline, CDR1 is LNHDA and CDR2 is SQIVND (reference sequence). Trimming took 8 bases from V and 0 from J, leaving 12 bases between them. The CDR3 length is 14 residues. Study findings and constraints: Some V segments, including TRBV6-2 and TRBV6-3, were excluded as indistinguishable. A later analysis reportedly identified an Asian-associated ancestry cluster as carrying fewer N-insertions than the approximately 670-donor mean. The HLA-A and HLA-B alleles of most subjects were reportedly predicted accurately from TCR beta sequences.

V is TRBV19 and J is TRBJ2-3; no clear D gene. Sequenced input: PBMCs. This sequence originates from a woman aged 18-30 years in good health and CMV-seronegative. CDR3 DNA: TGTGCCAGTCTGGAGCGTGGCAGCACAGATACGCAGTATTTT. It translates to CASLERGSTDTQYF.